Each of the 24 T cell receptor beta chains below was sequenced from the same sample in a study of T cell clonotyping in hematopoietic cell transplantation. Stated time point: recipient sample about 28 days before transplant, after cytoreduction. The data were produced by immunoSEQ multiplex PCR, yet TCRdb's version contains in-frame clones alone and is incomplete. This sample yields approximately 22,000 clones, of which 75% to 90% are seen a single time; 3.7% belongs to the top ten. The material sequenced was peripheral blood mononuclear cells, taken before stem cell transplant. The origin of the receptors is a man in his late teens or twenties with biphenotypic leukemia. Some clones in this sample may be carry-over from other donors' samples.

The chain joins TRBV2 to TRBJ2-5, with 9 bases lining up with TRBD2. The CDR3 loop spans 15 amino acids. J gave up 2 bases and V 0 bases, and 1 base lay outside the gene matches. Germline CDR1 reads SNHLY; CDR2 reads FYNNEI. The CDR3 region is CASSEATSGQETQYF. The CDR3 DNA follows: TGTGCCAGCAGTGAAGCTACTAGCGGGCAAGAGACCCAGTACTTC.

The V and J genes are TRBV30 and TRBJ2-7, with 7 bases fitting TRBD2. Losses at the gene ends were 0 bases for V and 3 bases for J; bases not matched to a gene: 5. The CDR3 runs to 14 residues. Germline V gives CDR1 GTSNPN, CDR2 SVGIG (reference sequence). Here the CDR3 DNA reads TGTGCCTGGAGTGTAGCAGGACTAGGCTACGAGCAGTACTTC. Its translation is CAWSVAGLGYEQYF.

The chain is built from TRBV19 and TRBJ2-5; D might be TRBD1 (5 bases). The CDR3 length is 13 residues. Germline CDR1 and CDR2: LNHDA and SQIVND (reference sequence). Trimming took 6 bases from V and 1 from J, leaving 9 bases between them. The CDR3 DNA is TGTGCCAGTAGCCAGGGATCCCAAGAGACCCAGTACTTC. This translates into CASSQGSQETQYF.

The rearrangement joins TRBV12-5 to TRBJ1-1; TRBD1 aligns across 8 bases. CDR3 length equals 12 residues. Germline V CDR1 and CDR2: LGHNT, FRNRAP. The V segment lost 6 bases and the J segment 10 bases; nucleotides outside the gene matches: 7. In DNA, the CDR3 is TGTGCTAGTGGCTCGGACAGGGAGGTAGCTTTCTTT. Protein sequence: CASGSDREVAFF. Full variable domain (remainder filled in from reference TRBV12-5 and TRBJ1-1): DARVTQTPRHKVTEMGQEVTMRCQPILGHNTVFWYRQTMMQGLELLAYFRNRAPLDDSGMPKDRFSAEMPDATLATLKIQPSEPRDSAVYFCASGSDREVAFFGQGTRLTVV.

This rearrangement joins TRBV7-2 to TRBJ2-7, with TRBD2 identical over 12 bases. Germline-derived CDR1 and CDR2 are SGHTA and FQGNSA. CDR3 size: 15 residues. V dropped 0 bases and J dropped 3; count of bases not matched to a gene: 0. The CDR3 bases are TGTGCCAGCAGCTTAGCACTAGCGGGAGGCTACGAGCAGTACTTC. The encoded protein is CASSLALAGGYEQYF.

The DNA for the CDR3 is TGTGCCTGGAGTGAGAGACTAGCCGCGGGAGATACGCAGTATTTT. This gives the protein CAWSERLAAGDTQYF. The J gene is TRBJ2-3, the V gene TRBV30; 7 bases fit TRBD2. CDR3 length: 15 amino acids. The germline V gene encodes CDR1 GTSNPN and CDR2 SVGIG (reference sequence). V trimming: 1 base; J trimming: 5 bases; junction bases outside the gene matches: 9.

The V and J genes are TRBV5-8 and TRBJ1-1, with D uncertain. Deletions cut 2 bases from V and 1 base from J, with 9 bases between. CDR3 length: 14 amino acids. From germline, CDR1 is SGHTS and CDR2 YDEGEE. CDR3: CASSFRGKNTEAFF. For the CDR3, the DNA is TGTGCCAGCAGCTTCCGCGGCAAGAACACTGAAGCTTTCTTT.

The V call is TRBV18, the J call TRBJ1-1; a possible D gene is TRBD1 (5 bases). V lost 3 bases, J lost 2 bases, and 13 bases lay in between. Germline CDR1 and CDR2: KGHSH and LQKENI. There are 15 residues in the CDR3. CDR3 amino acids: CASSPMGGGNTEAFF. CDR3 nucleotide sequence: TGTGCCAGCTCACCGATGGGCGGGGGAAACACTGAAGCTTTCTTT.

The J gene is TRBJ2-7, the V gene TRBV5-1; D not resolved. The V end lost 8 bases, the J end lost 3 bases, and 9 bases lay between the germline ends. This CDR3 has 11 residues. The germline V gene encodes CDR1 SGHRS and CDR2 YFSETQ. CDR3 in DNA: TGCGCCAGTGGATCAGACTACGAGCAGTACTTC. This translates into CASGSDYEQYF.

This clone qualifies as large. The CDR3 loop reads CASSRPVNTEAFF. The CDR3 DNA sequence: TGTGCCAGCAGCCGACCTGTAAACACTGAAGCTTTCTTT. The chain employs TRBV4-2 and TRBJ1-1; D uncertain. The V gene's germline CDR1 is LGHNA and CDR2 YNFKEQ. This CDR3 spans 13 amino acids. The germline V and J ends were trimmed by 4 bases and 2 bases, with 8 bases remaining between them.

This clone was detected a few times. The chain employs TRBV4-2 and TRBJ2-7, with 12 nucleotides matching TRBD2. V lost 0 bases, J lost 4 bases, and 1 base stayed unmatched. This CDR3 has 15 amino acids. Germline CDR1 and CDR2: LGHNA and YNFKEQ. DNA for the CDR3: TGTGCCAGCAGCCAAGATCTAGCGGGAGGGTACGAGCAGTACTTC. As protein: CASSQDLAGGYEQYF.

This clone was seen just once. The CDR3 DNA is TGTGCCAGCAGCAGGACCCAACCACCCACAGCTTTCTTT. Its translation: CASSRTQPPTAFF. This chain uses TRBV7-8 with TRBJ1-1; D gene ambiguous. Trimming removed 5 bases from V and 10 bases from J, with 17 bases in between. The CDR3 covers 13 residues. CDR1 is SGHVS and CDR2 is FQNEAQ in the germline V gene.

The V gene is TRBV19, the J gene TRBJ2-7; perhaps D is TRBD1 or TRBD2 (5 bases each). V shed 5 bases and J shed 3 bases, with 14 bases lying between them. Looked up from germline, CDR1 is LNHDA and CDR2 is SQIVND (reference sequence). The CDR3 covers 14 residues. CDR3 protein: CASSLTGTFYEQYF. The DNA for the CDR3 is TGTGCCAGTAGTCTGACCGGGACCTTCTACGAGCAGTACTTC.

The chain uses TRBV10-3 and TRBJ2-3; D not resolved. Germline V lookup: CDR1 ENHRY, CDR2 SYGVKD. This CDR3 has 15 amino acids. V shed 6 bases and J shed 8 bases, with 21 bases lying between them. CDR3: CAISPVLSDAPTQYF. In DNA form, the CDR3 reads TGTGCCATCAGCCCCGTTCTCTCAGACGCTCCTACGCAGTATTTT.

The V gene is TRBV5-1, the J gene TRBJ2-2; 10 positions agree with TRBD2. Germline V gene lookup returns CDR1 SGHRS and CDR2 YFSETQ. The V and J ends lost 0 bases and 6 bases, in that order; junction bases with no gene match: 11. The CDR3 length is 18 residues. The CDR3 protein is CASSLAGSGRLLPGELFF. The CDR3 coding sequence is TGCGCCAGCAGCTTGGCAGGTAGCGGGAGGTTACTGCCCGGGGAGCTGTTTTTT. The variable domain in full, completed from reference TRBV5-1 and TRBJ2-2, reads KAGVTQTPRYLIKTRGQQVTLSCSPISGHRSVSWYQQTPGQGLQFLFEYFSETQRNKGNFPGRFSGRQFSNSRSEMNVSTLELGDSALYLCASSLAGSGRLLPGELFFGEGSRLTVL.

The V gene is TRBV19, the J gene TRBJ1-4; possibly TRBD1 for D (6 bases). Looked up from germline, CDR1 is LNHDA and CDR2 is SQIVND (reference sequence). The length of the CDR3 is 15 residues. V shed 7 bases and J shed 8 bases, with 20 bases lying between them. In DNA, the CDR3 is TGTGCCAGTATTCCTACAGGGAGGAGTGACGAAAAACTGTTTTTT. The encoded protein is CASIPTGRSDEKLFF.

The chain combines TRBV5-1 with TRBJ1-3; TRBD1 might be the D (6 bases). The CDR3 runs 15 residues. V was trimmed by 4 bases and J by 3 bases, leaving 14 bases between them. Germline V gene sequence: CDR1 SGHRS, CDR2 YFSETQ. The CDR3 DNA reads as TGCGCCAGCAGCGGAGGGGGATTACGTGGAAACACCATATATTTT. This codes for CASSGGGLRGNTIYF.

The rearrangement uses TRBV5-6 and TRBJ2-7; 11 nucleotides match TRBD2. Germline V gene data show CDR1 as SGHDT and CDR2 as YYEEEE. V gave up 0 bases and J gave up 2 bases; unmatched junction bases: 1. This CDR3 has 15 residues. CDR3 DNA sequence: TGTGCCAGCAGCTTGGGGACTAGCGGGCCCTACGAGCAGTACTTC. Protein: CASSLGTSGPYEQYF.

The rearrangement joins TRBV4-1 to TRBJ2-5; TRBD1 matches at 9 bases. The length of the CDR3 is 16 residues. CDR1 and CDR2 from the germline V gene are MGHRA and YSYEKL. The ends lost 4 bases at V and 0 bases at J; junction bases unmatched: 6. CDR3 nucleotides: TGCGCCAGCAGCCTCCGGGACAGGGCATACCAAGAGACCCAGTACTTC. Amino acids: CASSLRDRAYQETQYF.

J is TRBJ2-7 and V is TRBV4-2, with D maybe TRBD2 (5 bases). Looked up from germline, CDR1 is LGHNA and CDR2 is YNFKEQ. The CDR3 runs to 16 residues. Between the trimmed V and J ends, which lost 0 bases and 4 bases, there was a span of 16 bases. The CDR3 sequence: CASSQDFTGKGYEQYF. The CDR3 DNA is TGTGCCAGCAGCCAAGATTTCACGGGGAAAGGGTACGAGCAGTACTTC.

This clone was observed once. The chain employs TRBV2 and TRBJ2-7; no reliable D call. Trimming left V 2 bases short and J 3 bases short, with 14 bases between. The germline gives CDR1 SNHLY, CDR2 FYNNEI. The CDR3 sequence is 15 residues long. The DNA for the CDR3 is TGTGCCAGCAGTGAAAAGGCCCTTAGGAACTACGAGCAGTACTTC. As protein: CASSEKALRNYEQYF.

The chain uses TRBV27 and TRBJ2-7; 9 positions match TRBD2. The V and J ends lost 7 bases and 4 bases, in that order; junction bases with no gene match: 11. This CDR3 has 15 amino acids. Looked up from germline, CDR1 is MNHEY and CDR2 is SMNVEV (reference sequence). The CDR3 sequence: CASKGGRAPLYEQYF. CDR3 in DNA: TGTGCCAGCAAAGGCGGGAGGGCCCCTCTATACGAGCAGTACTTC.

The chain employs TRBV9 and TRBJ1-1, with 7 bases lining up with TRBD1. The germline V gene has CDR1 SGDLS and CDR2 YYNGEE. V lost 0 bases and J lost 5; bases outside the gene matches: 1. The CDR3 contains 13 residues. The CDR3 DNA sequence: TGTGCCAGCAGCGTAGCCAGGGGGACTGAAGCTTTCTTT. It specifies CASSVARGTEAFF.

The CDR3 protein is CAWSGGQSSYEQYF. In DNA, the CDR3 is TGTGCCTGGAGTGGGGGACAGAGCTCCTACGAGCAGTACTTC. J is TRBJ2-7 and V is TRBV30; 7 bases fit TRBD1. Germline V gene sequence: CDR1 GTSNPN, CDR2 SVGIG (reference sequence). Trimming cost V 1 base and J 0 bases; bases outside gene matches: 3. CDR3 length equals 14 residues.